This TCR beta chain was obtained from a study of blood T cell repertoires in COVID-19 (dated by TCRdb to the early 2020s). Regarding the research as a whole: Samples covering the acute and convalescent phases of COVID-19 were provided by collaborators in the United States, Italy and Spain. The samples were drawn from two sources: the first 160 participants of the ongoing ImmuneRACE study, and over 1,000 subjects contributed by 6 global collaborators. HLA class I and class II types, where available, came from metadata supplied by the sample provider rather than from assay-based typing. The sample metadata nearly always contained a de-identified subject ID, COVID-19 status, age in years and sex. The prospective study material was composed of cDNA or gDNA derived from T cells, B-cell-depleted T cells, or PBMCs. The repertoires were released in a freely available public database intended as a resource for research on the immune response to SARS-CoV-2. Subjects who had been exposed to COVID-19, were actively infected with it, or had recovered from it provided the deeply sampled blood TCRbeta repertoires that made up the dataset.

CDR1 and CDR2, per the germline V gene, are SGHTA and FQGNSA. Trimming removed 5 bases from V and 5 bases from J; the gene matches leave 7 bases unexplained. The CDR3, cysteine through phenylalanine, is 14 amino acids long. The kept DNA is CDR3 alone, 42 bases in frame from the first base. As concerns this clone: Its antigen is unknown. Qualities for individual bases were not recorded, and no much larger clone is one base off.

What the work shows at the level of the full study, not this receptor alone: How much clinical and demographic metadata was included differed by source and by participant, and the metadata was provided uncurated.

The immunoSEQ Assay, a bias-controlled multiplex PCR, was used to amplify TCRbeta CDR3 regions from genomic DNA. In the paper's pipeline: The number of nucleated cells in each sample was estimated by amplification of reference gene primers within the assay. To quantify the absolute abundance of each unique TCRbeta CDR3 rearrangement, sequence reads were collapsed and filtered. Productive Simpson clonality was computed per sample as the square root of Simpson's diversity index over productive rearrangements. TCRdb took this table from immuneACCESS and kept in-frame rearrangements with V and J called. Such tables lack part of the clones; where checked against another copy, unresolved V genes explain under half of the gap, and the rest is unexplained. That table gives V, J and clone size, and the DNA gave D and trimming. For this sample the table gives hundreds of thousands of clones, of which 75% to 90% were detected only once. The leading ten clones occupy around a tenth of the sample.

Participants in the prospective study were enrolled through a virtual design, were aged roughly 18 to 100 years, and lived in 24 United States geographic areas. In the prospective study, participants were assigned to cohorts based on the clinical history participants reported in a screening survey and a study questionnaire. Recovered participants in ImmuneRACE Cohort 3 were defined by two consecutive negative NP/OP PCR tests, clearance by a healthcare professional, or resolution of symptoms. In the prospective study, mobile phlebotomists collected whole blood, serum and a nasopharyngeal or oropharyngeal swab from each participant. Additional blood draws and questionnaires over an approximately two-month period could optionally be provided by prospective study participants. Before DNA extraction, blood samples from the prospective study were shipped at room temperature or frozen.

The chain employs TRBV7-2 and TRBJ2-7; 9 central bases correspond to TRBD2. Sequenced sample: PBMCs or T cells enriched from blood (not recorded which). This clonotype originated in a middle-aged woman who had recovered from COVID-19. The CDR3 loop reads CASSDSGGGDEQYF. DNA sequence: TGTGCCAGCAGCGATAGCGGGGGAGGAGACGAGCAGTACTTC.